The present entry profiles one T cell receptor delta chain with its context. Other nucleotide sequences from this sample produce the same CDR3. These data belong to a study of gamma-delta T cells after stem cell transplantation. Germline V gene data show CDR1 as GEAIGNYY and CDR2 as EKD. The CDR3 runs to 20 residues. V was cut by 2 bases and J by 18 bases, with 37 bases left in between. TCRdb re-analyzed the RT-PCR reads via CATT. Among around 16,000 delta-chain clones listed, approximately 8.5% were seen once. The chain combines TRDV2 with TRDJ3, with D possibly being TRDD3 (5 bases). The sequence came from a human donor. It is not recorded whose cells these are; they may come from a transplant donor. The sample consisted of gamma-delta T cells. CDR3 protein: CACDKTEGTLISCDTRPMFF. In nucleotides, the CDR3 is TGTGCCTGTGACAAAACGGAGGGGACTTTAATCTCCTGTGACACCCGCCCGATGTTTTTC.